The 10 T cell receptor beta chains presented below share a single source sample, sequenced in a study of CD8 T cells in ankylosing spondylitis. Regarding the study as a whole: Blood from ankylosing spondylitis patients appeared to carry a characteristic roughly 8-variant TCR beta motif.

For these TCRs, the target antigens are not known. TCRdb reanalysed the 5' RACE reads using MiXCR and keeps one entry per CDR3 protein. The data show fewer than 550,000 distinct CDR3 sequences, with about 5% seen just once and 3.5% held by the top ten. The sequenced material came from blood, either unsorted or a sorted T cell fraction (not recorded which). The receptors stem from a male donor with ankylosing spondylitis.

V usage is TRBV3-1 and J usage is TRBJ2-7, with a tentative D call TRBD1 (6 bases). Trimming removed 3 bases at V and 2 bases at J, with 11 bases between. CDR1 and CDR2 (germline): LGHDT, YNNKEL (reference sequence). This CDR3 is built from 14 residues. The CDR3 loop is CASSQGAWTYEQYF. The CDR3 coding sequence is TGTGCCAGCAGCCAGGGGGCATGGACCTACGAGCAGTACTTC.

The chain couples TRBV29-1 to TRBJ2-1, with D possibly matching TRBD2 (6 bases). Germline lookup yields CDR1 SQVTM and CDR2 ANQGSEA. CDR3 length equals 14 residues. Deletions cut 1 base from V and 3 bases from J, with 10 bases between. CDR3 sequence: CSVEGTKVYNEQFF. The CDR3 DNA sequence: TGCAGCGTTGAAGGGACTAAGGTCTACAATGAGCAGTTCTTC.

This clonotype was recorded many times. The chain combines TRBV5-1 with TRBJ2-2; D uncertain. The germline V and J ends were trimmed by 0 bases and 1 base, with 7 bases remaining between them. In germline, CDR1 is SGHRS, CDR2 YFSETQ. This CDR3 is built from 15 residues. The CDR3 region is CASSLGQLNTGELFF. The CDR3 region has the DNA TGCGCCAGCAGCTTGGGACAATTGAACACCGGGGAGCTGTTTTTT.

At least ten counts were recorded for this clonotype. V and J are TRBV24-1 and TRBJ1-2; 8 positions agree with TRBD1. V lost 6 bases, J lost 8 bases, and 10 bases stayed unmatched. The V gene's germline CDR1 is KGHDR and CDR2 SFDVKD. This CDR3 region has 14 residues. CDR3 amino acids: CATSSGQVMRGYTF. The DNA of the CDR3 is TGTGCCACCAGTTCGGGACAGGTCATGCGAGGCTACACCTTC.

Ten or more counts support this clonotype. The CDR3 here is CASSYQFLGQGGTEAFF. For the CDR3, the DNA is TGCGCCAGCAGCTATCAATTTTTAGGACAGGGAGGGACTGAAGCTTTCTTT. The rearrangement links TRBV5-1 to TRBJ1-1, with 8 nucleotides matching TRBD1. The CDR3 is 17 amino acids. CDR1 and CDR2 (germline): SGHRS, YFSETQ. Trimming at V came to 3 bases and at J to 5 bases, leaving 15 bases not matched to a gene.

This clonotype was seen repeatedly, ten times or more. The chain joins TRBV20-1 to TRBJ2-3; D unclear. CDR1 DFQATT and CDR2 SNEGSKA come from the germline V gene (reference sequence). The CDR3 runs 14 residues. Trimming took 6 bases from V and 2 from J, leaving 15 bases between them. In nucleotides, the CDR3 is TGCAGTGCCACCCCGCCACGCTACACAGATACGCAGTATTTT. Translation gives CSATPPRYTDTQYF.

V and J are TRBV7-6 and TRBJ2-5; the match to TRBD2 covers 7 bases. This CDR3 has 16 residues. V dropped 3 bases and J dropped 5; count of bases not matched to a gene: 12. Germline V gives CDR1 SGHVS, CDR2 FNYEAQ. The chain's CDR3 is CASSLEGEGLGETQYF. The CDR3 nucleotides read TGTGCCAGCAGCTTGGAAGGGGAGGGCCTTGGGGAGACCCAGTACTTC.

This clonotype showed up many times. V gene TRBV10-3 combines with J gene TRBJ2-5, with D tentatively TRBD2 (6 bases). Germline CDR1 is ENHRY and CDR2 is SYGVKD. This CDR3 region has 16 residues. The V end lost 4 bases, the J end lost 0 bases, and 15 bases lay between the germline ends. CDR3 sequence: CAISGGDLANQETQYF. As DNA, the CDR3 is TGTGCCATCAGTGGCGGGGACCTAGCGAACCAAGAGACCCAGTACTTC.

This clonotype occurred many times. The rearrangement links TRBV9 to TRBJ2-3, with a possible D match to TRBD1 (6 bases). Trimming left V 3 bases short and J 2 bases short, with 7 bases between. The CDR3 is made up of 13 amino acids. Per the germline V gene, CDR1 is SGDLS and CDR2 is YYNGEE. The CDR3 region has the DNA TGTGCCAGCAGCGGGGACATCACAGATACGCAGTATTTT. As protein: CASSGDITDTQYF.

This clonotype was picked up many times. The V gene is TRBV7-2, the J gene TRBJ2-3; D uncertain. V dropped 4 bases and J dropped 6 bases, with 14 bases sitting between them. CDR3 length equals 14 residues. Germline V gene sequence: CDR1 SGHTA, CDR2 FQGNSA. CDR3 nucleotides: TGTGCCAGCAGCTCCGACCTCACTCGGGATACGCAGTATTTT. Translated: CASSSDLTRDTQYF.